These 21 T cell receptor beta chains share one sample of origin, sequenced in a study of blood T cell repertoires in COVID-19 (dated by TCRdb to the early 2020s). Library method: the immunoSEQ multiplex PCR assay. TCRdb took this table from immuneACCESS and kept in-frame rearrangements with V and J called. Such tables lack part of the clones; where checked against another copy, unresolved V genes explain under half of the gap, and the rest is unexplained. This sample is represented by some 250,000 clones; about 88% of them were singletons. The ten largest clonotypes hold approximately 7% of the sample. The material sequenced was peripheral blood. The receptors come from a woman in her 70s with active or convalescent COVID-19.

This rearrangement joins TRBV6-5 to TRBJ1-5; TRBD1 might be the D (5 bases). This CDR3 comprises 13 residues. Germline values: CDR1 MNHEY, CDR2 SVGAGI. The V and J ends lost 9 bases and 7 bases respectively, with 16 bases between them. The CDR3: CASELFKGQPQHF. In DNA, the CDR3 is TGTGCCAGTGAACTTTTCAAGGGGCAGCCCCAGCATTTT.

This chain links TRBV12-5 with TRBJ1-2, with D possibly TRBD1 on 6 matching bases. The CDR3 extends over 12 amino acids. Germline V gene sequence: CDR1 LGHNT, CDR2 FRNRAP. Trimming took off 10 bases at V and 4 bases at J, with 13 bases between the two ends. CDR3 protein: CAIKQGLYGYTF. DNA for the CDR3: TGTGCTATAAAACAGGGCCTCTATGGCTACACCTTC. The entire variable domain, with the rest obtained from reference TRBV12-5 and TRBJ1-2, is as follows: DARVTQTPRHKVTEMGQEVTMRCQPILGHNTVFWYRQTMMQGLELLAYFRNRAPLDDSGMPKDRFSAEMPDATLATLKIQPSEPRDSAVYFCAIKQGLYGYTFGSGTRLTVV.

This sequence joins TRBV6-5 and TRBJ1-5; 7 positions match TRBD1. The CDR3 is 14 amino acids. Germline CDR1 is MNHEY and CDR2 is SVGAGI. V lost 8 bases and J lost 0; bases outside the gene matches: 4. CDR3 sequence: CASRGQLSNQPQHF. The CDR3 nucleotides are TGTGCCAGCCGGGGACAGCTTAGCAATCAGCCCCAGCATTTT.

The V and J genes are TRBV18 and TRBJ2-7; TRBD1 matches at 8 bases. Germline V gives CDR1 KGHSH, CDR2 LQKENI. The ends lost 2 bases at V and 7 bases at J; junction bases unmatched: 13. This CDR3 comprises 16 residues. The CDR3 protein is CASSPSRGQESGEQYF. In DNA form, the CDR3 reads TGTGCCAGCTCACCAAGCCGGGGACAGGAGTCGGGAGAGCAGTACTTC.

The chain is built from TRBV10-3 and TRBJ1-6, with no clear D. V shed 2 bases and J shed 5 bases, with 7 bases lying between them. Germline lookup yields CDR1 ENHRY and CDR2 SYGVKD. The CDR3 length is 14 residues. CDR3 sequence reads: CAISERTDNSPLHF. The DNA for the CDR3 is TGTGCCATCAGTGAGAGAACAGATAATTCACCCCTCCACTTT.

This chain uses TRBV18 with TRBJ2-2; a weak D match, TRBD1 (5 bases). Germline values: CDR1 KGHSH, CDR2 LQKENI. Trimming took off 6 bases at V and 4 bases at J, with 12 bases between the two ends. The CDR3 is 14 residues long. CDR3 amino acids: CASSPNRITGELFF. The CDR3 DNA is TGTGCCAGCTCCCCAAACAGGATCACCGGGGAGCTGTTTTTT. Full variable domain (missing parts from reference TRBV18 and TRBJ2-2): NAGVMQNPRHLVRRRGQEARLRCSPMKGHSHVYWYRQLPEEGLKFMVYLQKENIIDESGMPKERFSAEFPKEGPSILRIQQVVRGDSAAYFCASSPNRITGELFFGEGSRLTVL.

This clone was seen only once. This chain joins TRBV19 and TRBJ1-6; D ambiguous. The germline V gene has CDR1 LNHDA and CDR2 SQIVND (reference sequence). Trimming stripped 0 bases from V and 9 bases from J, with 12 bases between. There are 15 residues in the CDR3. CDR3 nucleotides: TGTGCCAGTAGTATAGACCGGGGTAAGGCTTCACCCCTCCACTTT. This translates into CASSIDRGKASPLHF.

The chain carries TRBV12-1 and TRBJ1-6. TRBV12-1 is flagged as a pseudogene. The CDR3 extends over 16 amino acids. The CDR3 is CASLPQREPERPPLHF. CDR3 bases: TGTGCCAGTCTCCCTCAGCGAGAGCCCGAACGGCCACCCCTCCACTTT.

The rearrangement joins TRBV19 to TRBJ2-1; 7 bases are a match to TRBD2. V gave up 3 bases and J gave up 2 bases; unmatched junction bases: 4. Germline V gene sequence: CDR1 LNHDA, CDR2 SQIVND (reference sequence). The CDR3 runs 15 residues. CDR3 DNA sequence: TGTGCCAGTAGTATTGGGAGGGCCCCCTACAATGAGCAGTTCTTC. Its translation is CASSIGRAPYNEQFF.

The chain uses TRBV7-2 and TRBJ1-2; tentative D call: TRBD1 (5 bases). Germline V gives CDR1 SGHTA, CDR2 FQGNSA. CDR3 length equals 15 residues. V was clipped by 2 bases and J by 3 bases, with 13 bases between them. CDR3 residues: CASSLRPSGDYGYTF. The CDR3 nucleotides read TGTGCCAGCAGCTTAAGGCCGTCGGGGGACTATGGCTACACCTTC.

J is TRBJ2-7 and V is TRBV5-5; TRBD1 aligns across 10 bases. The CDR3 is 15 residues long. Losses at the gene ends were 3 bases for V and 2 bases for J; bases not matched to a gene: 5. Germline V gives CDR1 SGHKS, CDR2 YYEKEE (reference sequence). The CDR3 nucleotides are TGTGCCAGCAGCTCCGGACAGGGGGTCCCCTACGAGCAGTACTTC. This sequence encodes CASSSGQGVPYEQYF.

The CDR3 sequence is CASSLLGGTGELFF. The CDR3 DNA is TGCGCCAGCAGCCTTTTAGGCGGAACCGGGGAGCTGTTTTTT. The chain carries TRBV4-3 and TRBJ2-2; no reliable D call. This CDR3 has 14 amino acids. From germline, CDR1 is LGHNA and CDR2 YSLEER. V was clipped by 4 bases and J by 5 bases, with 11 bases between them.

The V and J genes are TRBV29-1 and TRBJ1-1, with 8 bases aligning to TRBD1. After removal of 5 bases from V and 8 bases from J, the junction contained 10 bases not matched to a gene. Germline CDR1 is SQVTM and CDR2 is ANQGSEA. This CDR3 spans 13 amino acids. The CDR3 nucleotides read TGCAGCGTTAGGTTAGCAGGGGGCCGGGAAGCTTTCTTT. Translation: CSVRLAGGREAFF.

The chain links TRBV27 to TRBJ1-6; TRBD1 aligns across 7 bases. The junction had 8 bases not matched to a gene; V was cut back by 7 bases and J by 8 bases. This CDR3 spans 14 amino acids. Germline assignment: CDR1 MNHEY and CDR2 SMNVEV (reference sequence). For the CDR3, the DNA is TGTGCCAGCACCGCCGGGACAGACTATTCACCCCTCCACTTT. Its translation: CASTAGTDYSPLHF.

The genes are TRBV10-3 and TRBJ2-2; TRBD2 matches 10 bases. V shed 2 bases and J 7 bases; nucleotides not matched to a gene: 4. CDR3 length equals 15 residues. Germline V gene data show CDR1 as ENHRY and CDR2 as SYGVKD. CDR3 in amino acids: CAISEIRTSGGELFF. Here the CDR3 DNA reads TGTGCCATCAGTGAGATCAGGACTAGCGGCGGGGAGCTGTTTTTT.

This rearrangement joins TRBV5-1 to TRBJ1-2; D is unclear. CDR3 length: 18 amino acids. Germline assignment: CDR1 SGHRS and CDR2 YFSETQ. Trimming took 6 bases from V and 8 from J, leaving 32 bases between them. CDR3 sequence (DNA): TGCGCCAGCACCCTTGAATTGGCCGTTGGTGGTTCCGGCGGGGGCTACACCTTC. Its protein product is CASTLELAVGGSGGGYTF.

This clone has just a few counts. The gene calls are TRBV14 and TRBJ1-1, with unresolved D. The CDR3 consists of 14 residues. Germline V gives CDR1 SGHDN, CDR2 FVKESK. Trimming left V 2 bases short and J 0 bases short, with 7 bases between. This chain's CDR3 is CASSQSILNTEAFF. As DNA, the CDR3 is TGTGCCAGCAGCCAATCCATTTTGAACACTGAAGCTTTCTTT. Full variable domain (missing parts from reference TRBV14 and TRBJ1-1): EAGVTQFPSHSVIEKGQTVTLRCDPISGHDNLYWYRRVMGKEIKFLLHFVKESKQDESGMPNNRFLAERTGGTYSTLKVQPAELEDSGVYFCASSQSILNTEAFFGQGTRLTVV.

The chain is built from TRBV4-1 and TRBJ2-5; 9 bases are shared with TRBD2. CDR3 length: 17 residues. CDR1 is MGHRA, CDR2 YSYEKL, per germline. The trim removed 4 bases at V and 2 bases at J, leaving 11 bases unmatched. The CDR3 reads CASSPPGGSGGQETQYF. In nucleotides, the CDR3 is TGCGCCAGCAGCCCACCCGGCGGAAGCGGGGGGCAAGAGACCCAGTACTTC.

This clone showed up just once. This chain links TRBV11-3 with TRBJ1-3; perhaps TRBD1 as D (5 bases). This CDR3 has 16 amino acids. Germline V gene data show CDR1 as SGHNT and CDR2 as YENEEA. V was shortened by 4 bases and J by 0 bases, with 13 bases between the two germline ends. The CDR3 loop is CASSSGGPFSGNTIYF. The CDR3 DNA reads TGTGCCAGCAGCTCCGGGGGTCCCTTCTCTGGAAACACCATATATTTT. The whole variable domain, filled in from reference TRBV11-3 and TRBJ1-3, reads EAGVVQSPRYKIIEKKQPVAFWCNPISGHNTLYWYLQNLGQGPELLIRYENEEAVDDSQLPKDRFSAERLKGVDSTLKIQPAELGDSAVYLCASSSGGPFSGNTIYFGEGSWLTVV.

This sequence joins TRBV6-2 or TRBV6-3 and TRBJ1-5, with TRBD1 matching over 10 bases. This CDR3 has 15 amino acids. V shed 4 bases and J 6 bases; nucleotides not matched to a gene: 6. Germline-derived CDR1 and CDR2 are MNHEY and SVGEGT. CDR3 sequence (DNA): TGTGCCAGCAGTTCCGGACAGGGGGTTAGTCAGCCCCAGCATTTT. Translating it yields CASSSGQGVSQPQHF.

The sample holds a few counts of this clone. The chain has TRBV5-4 and TRBJ1-2; no clear D gene. Germline CDR1 reads SGHNT; CDR2 reads YYREEE (reference sequence). V lost 4 bases to trimming and J lost 6 bases, with 13 bases between them. This CDR3 has 13 residues. The CDR3 protein is CASSPYRAHGYTF. In DNA form, the CDR3 reads TGTGCCAGCAGCCCCTACAGAGCCCATGGCTACACCTTC.